This entry features one TCR beta chain sequence. Clones were sequenced by immunoSEQ multiplex PCR, and TCRdb holds only the in-frame ones, with some missing. Here the sample spans 210,000 or so clones, roughly four fifths being singletons. The source of the sample is a study of blood T cell repertoires in COVID-19. Per germline, CDR1 LGHDT and CDR2 YNNKEL (reference sequence). Trimming cost V 6 bases and J 6 bases; bases outside gene matches: 2. The CDR3 covers 14 residues. This clonotype originated in a woman older than 75 with COVID-19, enrolled during active disease. The V call is TRBV3-1 (or the pseudogene TRBV3-2), the J call TRBJ1-4; 12 nucleotides line up with TRBD1. The sample was peripheral blood. The CDR3 reads CASRGTGGDEKLFF. DNA for the CDR3: TGTGCCAGCAGGGGGACAGGGGGCGATGAAAAACTGTTTTTT.